A single sample gave rise to the 27 T cell receptor beta chains below, sequenced in a study of cytomegalovirus exposure and HLA in healthy donors. A multiplex PCR was run with 60 Vbeta primers and 13 Jbeta primers. Only in-frame clones appear in the TCRdb table, and some are missing; sequencing was by immunoSEQ multiplex PCR. Among some 180,000 clones, around 83% were seen once, and the ten largest hold approximately 1.7%. What was sequenced was PBMCs. The receptors come from a man aged 35 to 55 in good health and CMV-seropositive.

This clone has more than one count but fewer than ten. The J gene is TRBJ2-1, the V gene TRBV4-1, with TRBD2 as a possible D gene (5 bases). From germline, CDR1 is MGHRA and CDR2 YSYEKL. The CDR3 is 11 amino acids. Trimming left V 5 bases short and J 6 bases short, with 5 bases between. DNA of the CDR3: TGCGCCAGCAGCGAGGGCAATGAGCAGTTCTTC. Translating gives CASSEGNEQFF.

This clone was detected a few times. The sample has other DNA sequences that encode this CDR3 too. The gene calls are TRBV18 and TRBJ1-5; the match to TRBD1 covers 7 bases. The CDR3 contains 15 residues. CDR1 KGHSH and CDR2 LQKENI come from the germline V gene. The junction had 3 bases not matched to a gene; V was cut back by 4 bases and J by 0 bases. CDR3 in DNA: TGTGCCAGCTCACAAGACAGGGATAGCAATCAGCCCCAGCATTTT. Translated: CASSQDRDSNQPQHF.

V usage is TRBV13 and J usage is TRBJ2-7, with 8 bases lining up with TRBD1. The CDR3 loop spans 15 amino acids. Germline CDR1 is PRHDT and CDR2 is FYEKMQ (reference sequence). J lost 3 bases, V lost 5 bases, and 9 bases had no gene match. CDR3 coding DNA: TGTGCCAGCAGCCCCGCCGGACAGGGAGTCTACGAGCAGTACTTC. Protein sequence: CASSPAGQGVYEQYF.

CDR3 nucleotides: TGTGCCAGCCAAACTTCTACGTGGTCGGAGCAGTACTTC. The encoded protein is CASQTSTWSEQYF. The chain combines TRBV27 with TRBJ2-7; D is unresolved. Germline V gene lookup returns CDR1 MNHEY and CDR2 SMNVEV (reference sequence). The CDR3 is 13 amino acids. Trimming cost V 8 bases and J 7 bases, with 18 bases left between them.

V gene TRBV5-6 combines with J gene TRBJ2-1, with 14 bases fitting TRBD2. Germline V gene data show CDR1 as SGHDT and CDR2 as YYEEEE. The CDR3 length is 16 residues. V shed 2 bases and J 7 bases; nucleotides not matched to a gene: 5. This CDR3 is CASSFRTSGRSNEQFF. The CDR3 DNA reads as TGTGCCAGCAGCTTTAGGACTAGCGGGAGGAGTAATGAGCAGTTCTTC. The variable domain in full, completed from reference TRBV5-6 and TRBJ2-1, reads DAGVTQSPTHLIKTRGQQVTLRCSPKSGHDTVSWYQQALGQGPQFIFQYYEEEERQRGNFPDRFSGHQFPNYSSELNVNALLLGDSALYLCASSFRTSGRSNEQFFGPGTRLTVL.

This rearrangement joins TRBV9 to TRBJ1-4; D unresolved. The length of the CDR3 is 14 residues. The V gene lost 4 bases and the J gene lost 5 bases, with 12 bases spanning the gap. CDR1 and CDR2 (germline): SGDLS, YYNGEE. For the CDR3, the DNA is TGTGCCAGCAGCACCGACTCGGGGAATGAAAAACTGTTTTTT. This codes for CASSTDSGNEKLFF.

This chain connects TRBV28 to TRBJ2-5, with D perhaps matching TRBD2 (5 bases). Trimming took 3 bases from V and 2 from J, leaving 13 bases between them. The CDR3 sequence is 15 residues long. Germline V gene sequence: CDR1 MDHEN, CDR2 SYDVKM. The DNA for the CDR3 is TGTGCCAGCAGTTTGAGGAGCGGCAATCAAGAGACCCAGTACTTC. Amino acids: CASSLRSGNQETQYF.

This chain uses TRBV6-4 with TRBJ1-4; D remains ambiguous. Trimming shortened V by 6 bases and J by 4 bases, and 15 bases separated the two germline ends. The CDR3 is 15 residues long. Germline CDR1 is MRHNA and CDR2 is SNTAGT. The CDR3 coding sequence is TGTGCCAGCAGCGCACGGGGATCGGATAATGAAAAACTGTTTTTT. It encodes CASSARGSDNEKLFF.

This rearrangement joins TRBV10-3 to TRBJ2-5; weak D call: TRBD2 (6 bases). Deletions cut 3 bases from V and 4 bases from J, with 12 bases between. Germline V gene sequence: CDR1 ENHRY, CDR2 SYGVKD. This CDR3 is built from 14 residues. CDR3 nucleotide sequence: TGTGCCATCAGTGACCCGGGAGTGGGAGAGACCCAGTACTTC. This codes for CAISDPGVGETQYF.

This clone has only a few counts. The chain recombines TRBV6-4 with TRBJ2-1; TRBD2 matches at 8 bases. CDR1 and CDR2 (germline): MRHNA, SNTAGT. Unmatched junction bases numbered 7, after V lost 5 bases and J lost 7 bases. CDR3 length: 14 residues. The CDR3 loop is CASSRREGPNEQFF. The CDR3 DNA is TGTGCCAGCAGTCGACGGGAGGGACCGAATGAGCAGTTCTTC.

DNA for the CDR3: TGCGCCAGCGGTTCCGGGACAGGGGCGAGTAACACCGGGGAGCTGTTTTTT. Its translation is CASGSGTGASNTGELFF. J is TRBJ2-2 and V is TRBV10-2; 10 positions match TRBD1. The CDR3 length is 17 residues. The J segment lost 2 bases and the V segment lost 8 bases, leaving 11 bases of the junction unmatched. In germline, CDR1 is WSHSY, CDR2 SAAADI.

The chain is built from TRBV7-9 and TRBJ2-5; TRBD2 matches at 8 bases. This CDR3 spans 15 amino acids. Germline V CDR1 and CDR2: SEHNR, FQNEAQ (reference sequence). V was clipped by 1 base and J by 5 bases; unmatched bases: 6. This CDR3 is CASSLEGLVGETQYF. CDR3 DNA sequence: TGTGCCAGCAGCTTAGAGGGACTAGTGGGTGAGACCCAGTACTTC. Full variable domain (outside the CDR3, taken from reference TRBV7-9 and TRBJ2-5): DTGVSQNPRHKITKRGQNVTFRCDPISEHNRLYWYRQTLGQGPEFLTYFQNEAQLEKSRLLSDRFSAERPKGSFSTLEIQRTEQGDSAMYLCASSLEGLVGETQYFGPGTRLLVL.

The chain joins TRBV19 to TRBJ2-2, with 13 bases aligning to TRBD2. The CDR3 sequence is 18 residues long. V lost 5 bases, J lost 5 bases, and 11 bases stayed unmatched. Germline V lookup: CDR1 LNHDA, CDR2 SQIVND (reference sequence). The CDR3 bases are TGTGCCAGTAGTCCCTGGACTAGCGGGAGAAGGAGGACCGGGGAGCTGTTTTTT. Amino acid sequence: CASSPWTSGRRRTGELFF.

The rearrangement links TRBV7-8 to TRBJ2-2, with 7 bases that match TRBD2. This CDR3 contains 16 residues. Germline CDR1 and CDR2: SGHVS and FQNEAQ. The V gene end was trimmed by 0 bases and the J gene end by 2 bases; junction bases not matched to a gene: 3. The CDR3 DNA reads as TGTGCCAGCAGCTTAGCGCGACTAGCAAACACCGGGGAGCTGTTTTTT. Its protein product is CASSLARLANTGELFF.

The table lists this clone with a few counts. This chain links TRBV27 with TRBJ2-1; 7 bases align to TRBD2. This CDR3 spans 16 amino acids. Germline V lookup: CDR1 MNHEY, CDR2 SMNVEV (reference sequence). V shed 4 bases and J 2 bases; nucleotides not matched to a gene: 8. The CDR3 is CASSSRIAGAYNEQFF. CDR3 coding DNA: TGTGCCAGCAGTTCCCGCATAGCGGGTGCCTACAATGAGCAGTTCTTC.

The J gene is TRBJ2-7, the V gene TRBV28, with 9 bases that match TRBD1. Germline values: CDR1 MDHEN, CDR2 SYDVKM. CDR3 size: 14 residues. With V trimmed by 5 bases and J by 5 bases, 7 bases remained unmatched. The CDR3 region is CASSRRTGADEQYF. In nucleotides, the CDR3 is TGTGCCAGCAGTAGACGGACAGGGGCGGACGAGCAGTACTTC. Full variable domain (outside the CDR3, taken from reference TRBV28 and TRBJ2-7): DVKVTQSSRYLVKRTGEKVFLECVQDMDHENMFWYRQDPGLGLRLIYFSYDVKMKEKGDIPEGYSVSREKKERFSLILESASTNQTSMYLCASSRRTGADEQYFGPGTRLTVT.

This clone was observed a handful of times. This CDR3 is CASNRDSHTEAFF. CDR3 in DNA: TGTGCCAGCAATAGGGACAGCCACACTGAAGCTTTCTTT. The V gene is TRBV2, the J gene TRBJ1-1; TRBD1 matches 7 bases. J was trimmed by 3 bases and V by 7 bases; bases with no gene match: 5. The CDR3 is 13 residues long. CDR1 is SNHLY, CDR2 FYNNEI, per germline.

The gene calls are TRBV5-5 and TRBJ1-1; the D is unclear. Trimming left V 1 base short and J 4 bases short, with 8 bases between. The germline CDR1 and CDR2 sequences are SGHKS and YYEKEE (reference sequence). The CDR3 has 13 amino acids. CDR3 protein: CASSLRSGTEAFF. As DNA, the CDR3 is TGTGCCAGCAGCTTGAGGAGTGGCACTGAAGCTTTCTTT.

The chain is built from TRBV11-2 and TRBJ1-2, with D possibly being TRBD1 (6 bases). Trimming cost V 0 bases and J 8 bases, with 10 bases left between them. CDR1 and CDR2 from the germline V gene are SGHAT and FQNNGV. The CDR3 length is 13 residues. CDR3 in amino acids: CASSLEGAVGYTF. Written as DNA, the CDR3 is TGTGCCAGCAGCTTAGAGGGGGCGGTAGGCTACACCTTC.

This chain connects TRBV19 to TRBJ1-3; the match to TRBD1 covers 8 bases. This CDR3 is built from 14 residues. The germline gives CDR1 LNHDA, CDR2 SQIVND (reference sequence). V was pared by 6 bases and J by 6 bases, with 7 bases of the junction left unmatched. This chain's CDR3 is CASRDGTGVNTIYF. CDR3 DNA sequence: TGTGCCAGTAGAGACGGGACAGGCGTAAACACCATATATTTT.

The V call is TRBV28, the J call TRBJ1-1; D unresolved. CDR1 and CDR2 (germline): MDHEN, SYDVKM. Deletions cut 6 bases from V and 3 bases from J, with 5 bases between. The CDR3 sequence is 11 residues long. As DNA, the CDR3 is TGTGCCAGCAGGAGGGACACTGAAGCTTTCTTT. It is translated as CASRRDTEAFF.

The chain uses TRBV9 and TRBJ2-3, with D unresolved. CDR1 and CDR2 (germline): SGDLS, YYNGEE. The CDR3 loop spans 12 amino acids. V was cut by 1 base and J by 6 bases, with 6 bases left in between. The CDR3, as DNA: TGTGCCAGCAGCGTAAATGAGGATACGCAGTATTTT. It yields the protein CASSVNEDTQYF.

The chain recombines TRBV7-2 with TRBJ1-2; TRBD1 matches at 11 bases. This CDR3 contains 16 residues. Germline values: CDR1 SGHTA, CDR2 FQGNSA. The V segment lost 5 bases and the J segment 2 bases; nucleotides outside the gene matches: 7. The CDR3 region is CASSRGQGESNYGYTF. The CDR3 DNA reads TGTGCCAGCAGCCGGGGACAGGGGGAATCAAACTATGGCTACACCTTC. Drawing the rest from reference TRBV7-2 and TRBJ1-2, the complete variable domain is GAGVSQSPSNKVTEKGKDVELRCDPISGHTALYWYRQSLGQGLEFLIYFQGNSAPDKSGLPSDRFSAERTGGSVSTLTIQRTQQEDSAVYLCASSRGQGESNYGYTFGSGTRLTVV.

The chain couples TRBV4-1 to TRBJ2-7; TRBD2 matches at 7 bases. Per germline, CDR1 MGHRA and CDR2 YSYEKL. The V gene end was trimmed by 2 bases and the J gene end by 2 bases; junction bases not matched to a gene: 3. The CDR3 is 14 amino acids. CDR3 sequence reads: CASSQRGGTYEQYF. CDR3 DNA: TGCGCCAGCAGCCAACGGGGAGGGACCTACGAGCAGTACTTC.

This chain links TRBV9 with TRBJ2-5; no reliable D call. Trimming left V 2 bases short and J 3 bases short, with 17 bases between. This CDR3 comprises 16 residues. CDR1 is SGDLS and CDR2 is YYNGEE in the germline V gene. This chain's CDR3 is CASSVGLIWSEETQYF. CDR3 nucleotide sequence: TGTGCCAGCAGCGTTGGGCTTATCTGGTCTGAAGAGACCCAGTACTTC.

In its sample, this clone was seen a few times. This sequence joins TRBV29-1 and TRBJ1-2; D uncertain. This CDR3 region has 14 residues. The germline gives CDR1 SQVTM, CDR2 ANQGSEA. Trimming removed 7 bases from V and 6 bases from J, with 21 bases in between. CDR3 DNA: TGCAGCGCTGATTGGAACAGCGGCCACGATGGCTACACCTTC. Its protein product is CSADWNSGHDGYTF.

V is TRBV6-6 and J is TRBJ1-1; 9 nucleotides match TRBD1. V was pared by 5 bases and J by 3 bases, with 7 bases of the junction left unmatched. CDR1 is MNHNY and CDR2 is SVGAGI in the germline V gene (reference sequence). This CDR3 spans 15 amino acids. The CDR3 region is CASSNWDRVDTEAFF. CDR3 nucleotides: TGTGCCAGCAGTAATTGGGACAGGGTGGACACTGAAGCTTTCTTT.